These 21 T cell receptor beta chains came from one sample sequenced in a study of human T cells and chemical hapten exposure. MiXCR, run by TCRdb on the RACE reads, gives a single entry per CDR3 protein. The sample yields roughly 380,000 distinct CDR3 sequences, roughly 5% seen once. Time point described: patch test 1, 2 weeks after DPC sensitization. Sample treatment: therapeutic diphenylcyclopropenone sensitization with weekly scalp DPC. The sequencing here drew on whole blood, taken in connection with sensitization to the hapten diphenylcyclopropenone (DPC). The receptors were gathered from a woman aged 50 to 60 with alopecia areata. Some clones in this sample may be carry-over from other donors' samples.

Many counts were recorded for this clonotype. This chain's CDR3 is CASSQRGRAIHEQFF. Here the CDR3 DNA reads TGTGCCAGCAGTCAGCGCGGGAGGGCCATTCATGAGCAGTTCTTC. The chain combines TRBV7-6 with TRBJ2-1, with TRBD2 matching 9 bases. V lost 6 bases and J lost 8; bases outside the gene matches: 11. The germline V gene has CDR1 SGHVS and CDR2 FNYEAQ. The CDR3 totals 15 residues.

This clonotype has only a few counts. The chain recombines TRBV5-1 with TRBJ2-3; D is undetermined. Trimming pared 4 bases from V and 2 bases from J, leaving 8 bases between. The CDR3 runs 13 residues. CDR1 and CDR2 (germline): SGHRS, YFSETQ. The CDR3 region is CASSPEYTDTQYF. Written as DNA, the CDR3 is TGCGCCAGCAGCCCCGAGTACACAGATACGCAGTATTTT.

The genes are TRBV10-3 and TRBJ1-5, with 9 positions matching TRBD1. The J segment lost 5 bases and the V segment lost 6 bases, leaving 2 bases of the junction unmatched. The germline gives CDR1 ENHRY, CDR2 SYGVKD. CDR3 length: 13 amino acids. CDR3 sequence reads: CAISGDRDQPQHF. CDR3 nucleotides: TGTGCCATCAGCGGGGACAGGGATCAGCCCCAGCATTTT.

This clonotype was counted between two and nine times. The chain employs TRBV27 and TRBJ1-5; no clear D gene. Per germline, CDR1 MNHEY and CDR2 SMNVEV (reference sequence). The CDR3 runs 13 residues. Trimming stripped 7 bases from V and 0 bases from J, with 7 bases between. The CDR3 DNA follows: TGTGCCAGCACTTGGGGTAGCAATCAGCCCCAGCATTTT. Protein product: CASTWGSNQPQHF.

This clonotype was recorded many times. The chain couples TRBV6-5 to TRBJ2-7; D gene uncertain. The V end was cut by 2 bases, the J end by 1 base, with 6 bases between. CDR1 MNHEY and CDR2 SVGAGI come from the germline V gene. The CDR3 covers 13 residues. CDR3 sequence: CASSYLGSYEQYF. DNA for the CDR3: TGTGCCAGCAGTTACCTTGGATCCTACGAGCAGTACTTC.

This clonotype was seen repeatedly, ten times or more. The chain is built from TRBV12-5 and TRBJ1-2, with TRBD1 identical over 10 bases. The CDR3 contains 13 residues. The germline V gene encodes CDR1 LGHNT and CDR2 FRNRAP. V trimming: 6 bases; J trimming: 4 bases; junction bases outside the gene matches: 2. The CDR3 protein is CASGDRGVYGYTF. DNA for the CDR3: TGTGCTAGTGGGGACAGGGGGGTCTATGGCTACACCTTC. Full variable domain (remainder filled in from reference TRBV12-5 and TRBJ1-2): DARVTQTPRHKVTEMGQEVTMRCQPILGHNTVFWYRQTMMQGLELLAYFRNRAPLDDSGMPKDRFSAEMPDATLATLKIQPSEPRDSAVYFCASGDRGVYGYTFGSGTRLTVV.

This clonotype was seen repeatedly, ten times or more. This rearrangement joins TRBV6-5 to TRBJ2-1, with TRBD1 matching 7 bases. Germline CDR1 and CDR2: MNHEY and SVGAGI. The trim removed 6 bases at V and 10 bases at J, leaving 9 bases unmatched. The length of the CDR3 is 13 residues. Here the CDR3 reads CASRQGVLEEQFF. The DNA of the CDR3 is TGTGCCAGCAGGCAGGGGGTACTGGAGGAGCAGTTCTTC.

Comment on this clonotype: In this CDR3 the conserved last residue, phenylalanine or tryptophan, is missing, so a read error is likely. DNA of the CDR3: TGTGCCAGCAGCTTATTAGGTCCTTCAATCCTCCAGACCCAGTACTAC. Protein product: CASSLLGPSILQTQYY. This chain links TRBV7-9 with TRBJ2-5; D is unclear. The CDR3 totals 16 residues. V was pared by 2 bases and J by 6 bases, with 19 bases between. CDR1 and CDR2 from the germline V gene are SEHNR and FQNEAQ (reference sequence).

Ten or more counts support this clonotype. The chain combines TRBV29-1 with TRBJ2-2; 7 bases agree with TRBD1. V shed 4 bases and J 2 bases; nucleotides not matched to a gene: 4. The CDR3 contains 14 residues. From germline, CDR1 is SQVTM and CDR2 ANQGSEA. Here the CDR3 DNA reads TGCAGCGTTGGTGAGGGGGCCAACACCGGGGAGCTGTTTTTT. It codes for CSVGEGANTGELFF.

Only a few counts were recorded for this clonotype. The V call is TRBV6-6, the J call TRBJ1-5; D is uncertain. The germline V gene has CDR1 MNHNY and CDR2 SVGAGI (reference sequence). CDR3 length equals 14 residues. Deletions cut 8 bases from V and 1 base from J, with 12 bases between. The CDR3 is CASRQRPSNQPQHF. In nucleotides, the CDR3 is TGTGCCAGCCGTCAGAGGCCCAGCAATCAGCCCCAGCATTTT.

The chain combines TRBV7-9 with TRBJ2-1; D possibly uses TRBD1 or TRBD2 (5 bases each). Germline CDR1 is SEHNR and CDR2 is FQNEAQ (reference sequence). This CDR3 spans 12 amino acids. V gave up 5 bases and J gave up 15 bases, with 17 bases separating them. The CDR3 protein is CASSHPGTPWFF. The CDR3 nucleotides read TGTGCCAGCAGCCATCCCGGGACCCCATGGTTCTTC.

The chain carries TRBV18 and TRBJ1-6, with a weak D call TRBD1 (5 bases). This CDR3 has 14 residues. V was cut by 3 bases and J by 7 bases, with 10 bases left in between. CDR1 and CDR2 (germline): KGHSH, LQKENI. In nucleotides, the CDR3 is TGTGCCAGCTCACCGCAGGGCGGCAATTCACCCCTCCACTTT. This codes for CASSPQGGNSPLHF.

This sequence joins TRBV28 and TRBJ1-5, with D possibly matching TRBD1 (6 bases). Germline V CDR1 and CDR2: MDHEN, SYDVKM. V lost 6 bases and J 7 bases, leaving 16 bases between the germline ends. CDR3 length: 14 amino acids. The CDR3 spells CASRFRGLRQPQHF. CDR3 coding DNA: TGTGCCAGCAGGTTCAGGGGTCTTCGGCAGCCCCAGCATTTT.

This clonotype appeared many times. This CDR3 is CASSFRPGGPFTGANVLTF. The CDR3 DNA reads TGTGCCAGCAGTTTTCGGCCAGGGGGACCTTTTACTGGGGCCAACGTCCTGACTTTC. The gene calls are TRBV28 and TRBJ2-6; 7 nucleotides line up with TRBD1. With V trimmed by 3 bases and J by 2 bases, 13 bases remained unmatched. CDR1 and CDR2 from the germline V gene are MDHEN and SYDVKM. The CDR3 consists of 19 residues.

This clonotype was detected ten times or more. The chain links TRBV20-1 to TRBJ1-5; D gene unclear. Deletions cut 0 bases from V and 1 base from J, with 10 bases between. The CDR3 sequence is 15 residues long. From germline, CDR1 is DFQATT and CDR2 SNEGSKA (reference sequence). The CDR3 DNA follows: TGCAGTGCTAGAGAGGGCACCCCGAGCAATCAGCCCCAGCATTTT. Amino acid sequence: CSAREGTPSNQPQHF.

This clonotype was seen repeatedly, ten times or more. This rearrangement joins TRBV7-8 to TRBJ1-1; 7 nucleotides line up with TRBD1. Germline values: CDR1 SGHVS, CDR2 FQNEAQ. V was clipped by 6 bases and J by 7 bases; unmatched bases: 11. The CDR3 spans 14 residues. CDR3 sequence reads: CASRITRQGDEAFF. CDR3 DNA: TGTGCCAGCAGAATTACCCGACAGGGAGATGAAGCTTTCTTT.

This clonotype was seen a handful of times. CDR3: CASSFLRLAGDTQYF. In DNA, the CDR3 is TGTGCCAGCAGCTTCCTCAGACTAGCGGGAGATACGCAGTATTTT. V is TRBV7-9 and J is TRBJ2-3, with 10 nucleotides matching TRBD2. The germline V gene encodes CDR1 SEHNR and CDR2 FQNEAQ (reference sequence). V trimming: 3 bases; J trimming: 5 bases; junction bases outside the gene matches: 5. The CDR3 covers 15 residues.

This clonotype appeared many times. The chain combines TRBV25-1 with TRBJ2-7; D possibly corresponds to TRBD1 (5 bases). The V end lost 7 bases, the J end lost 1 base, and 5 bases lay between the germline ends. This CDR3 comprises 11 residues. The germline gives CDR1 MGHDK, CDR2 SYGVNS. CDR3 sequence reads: CASKGSYEQYF. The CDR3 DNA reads TGTGCCAGCAAGGGGTCCTACGAGCAGTACTTC.

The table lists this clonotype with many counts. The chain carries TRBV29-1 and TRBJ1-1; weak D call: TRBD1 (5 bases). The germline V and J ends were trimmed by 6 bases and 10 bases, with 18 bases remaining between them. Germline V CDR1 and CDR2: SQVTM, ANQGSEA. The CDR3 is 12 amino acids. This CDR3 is CSVPEKGLGAFF. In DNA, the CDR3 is TGCAGCGTCCCCGAGAAGGGACTCGGAGCTTTCTTT.

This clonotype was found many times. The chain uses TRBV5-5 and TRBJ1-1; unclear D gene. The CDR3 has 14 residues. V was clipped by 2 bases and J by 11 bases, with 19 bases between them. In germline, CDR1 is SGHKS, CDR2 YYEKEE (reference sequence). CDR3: CASSFLRPGIEAFF. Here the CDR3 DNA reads TGTGCCAGCAGCTTCTTGAGGCCCGGGATTGAGGCTTTCTTT. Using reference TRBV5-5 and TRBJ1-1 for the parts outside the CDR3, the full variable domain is DAGVTQSPTHLIKTRGQQVTLRCSPISGHKSVSWYQQVLGQGPQFIFQYYEKEERGRGNFPDRFSARQFPNYSSELNVNALLLGDSALYLCASSFLRPGIEAFFGQGTRLTVV.

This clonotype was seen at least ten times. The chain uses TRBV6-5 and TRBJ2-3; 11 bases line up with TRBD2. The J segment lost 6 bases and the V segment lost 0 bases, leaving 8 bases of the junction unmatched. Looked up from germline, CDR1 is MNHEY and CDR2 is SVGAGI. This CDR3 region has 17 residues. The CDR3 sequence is CASSYSGLAGGTDTQYF. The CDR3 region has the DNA TGTGCCAGCAGTTACTCGGGGCTAGCGGGAGGAACGGATACGCAGTATTTT.